This TCR beta chain was captured in a study of shared clonotypes between healthy human individuals. V lost 4 bases and J 3 bases, leaving 24 bases between the germline ends. Germline CDR1 is SQVTM and CDR2 is ANQGSEA. This CDR3 has 17 amino acids. This clone was observed a single time. Assay: immunoSEQ multiplex PCR; the TCRdb copy retains only in-frame clones and omits some. The data show roughly 320,000 clones, about nine tenths seen once. Sequencing input: memory CD8+ T cells sorted from blood. As for subset: CD45RO+ cells pooled with CCR7-negative TemRA cells. The chain uses TRBV29-1 and TRBJ1-1; maybe TRBD1 (5 bases). This TCR was sampled from a young man in good health. The CDR3 sequence is CSVVGVRGRRIDTEAFF. DNA of the CDR3: TGCAGCGTTGTGGGGGTAAGAGGACGGAGAATTGACACTGAAGCTTTCTTT.